These 17 T cell receptor beta chains share one sample of origin, sequenced in a study of long-term antiretroviral therapy in people with HIV. They ran version v3.0 of the immunoSEQ assay at survey level. Some clones are missing from TCRdb's copy, which holds only in-frame ones; the method was immunoSEQ multiplex PCR. This table holds about 14,000 clones, more than 65% found once. The material was unsorted PBMCs, obtained 0.4 years after starting antiretroviral therapy. These receptors were collected from a man aged 30 to 39 with HIV.

This chain joins TRBV11-2 and TRBJ1-1; TRBD1 aligns across 9 bases. The length of the CDR3 is 19 residues. J gave up 0 bases and V 5 bases, and 16 bases lay outside the gene matches. Germline V gene sequence: CDR1 SGHAT, CDR2 FQNNGV. CDR3 DNA sequence: TGTGCCAGCAGCCCGGGGACAGGGTGGGCCCGAAATATGAACACTGAAGCTTTCTTT. Residues: CASSPGTGWARNMNTEAFF.

In this sample, this clone turned up once. At one end, the junction sequence differs from germline, possibly due to a read error. V and J are TRBV27 and TRBJ1-5; D call uncertain. CDR1 is MNHEY and CDR2 is SMNVEV in the germline V gene (reference sequence). The CDR3 is 16 amino acids. The chain's CDR3 is CASSLRHASGNQPQHF. The CDR3 DNA follows: TGTGCCAGCAGTTTAAGGCACGCGAGCGGCAACCAGCCCCAGCATTTT.

The V and J genes are TRBV6-1 and TRBJ1-2; D gene ambiguous. Germline V gene sequence: CDR1 MNHNS, CDR2 SASEGT. The length of the CDR3 is 13 residues. Between the trimmed V and J ends, which lost 8 bases and 4 bases, there was a span of 14 bases. The CDR3 sequence: CASSARSLYGYTF. The CDR3 DNA reads as TGTGCCAGCTCGGCCAGATCCCTCTATGGCTACACCTTC.

The CDR3 DNA sequence: TGTGTTCTAAACAGGGGACAGGGGACCTATGGCTACACCTTC. Protein sequence: CVLNRGQGTYGYTF. J is TRBJ1-2 and V is TRBV6-1, with 10 bases identical to TRBD1. CDR1 MNHNS and CDR2 SASEGT come from the germline V gene. The CDR3 is 14 residues long.

V usage is TRBV28 and J usage is TRBJ2-7; 7 bases fit TRBD2. The germline V gene encodes CDR1 MDHEN and CDR2 SYDVKM. CDR3 size: 17 residues. J gave up 0 bases and V 5 bases, and 13 bases lay outside the gene matches. The CDR3 sequence: CASSHPGTPGGSYEQYF. CDR3 nucleotides: TGTGCCAGCAGTCACCCCGGGACCCCGGGGGGCTCCTACGAGCAGTACTTC.

The chain employs TRBV7-8 and TRBJ1-5; D gene uncertain. V lost 4 bases and J lost 1, with 11 bases in between. The CDR3 length is 15 residues. Germline-derived CDR1 and CDR2 are SGHVS and FQNEAQ. Here the CDR3 reads CASSYDSLSNQPQHF. The DNA for the CDR3 is TGTGCCAGCAGCTACGACTCGTTAAGCAATCAGCCCCAGCATTTT.

V is TRBV6-4 and J is TRBJ2-3; no clear D gene. This CDR3 has 13 residues. Germline V gives CDR1 MRHNA, CDR2 SNTAGT. The germline V and J ends were trimmed by 4 bases and 3 bases, with 8 bases remaining between them. CDR3 protein: CASSAGETDTQYF. CDR3 in DNA: TGTGCCAGCAGTGCGGGCGAAACAGATACGCAGTATTTT.

The rearrangement links TRBV7-2 to TRBJ2-3; TRBD2 matches at 10 bases. The ends lost 1 base at V and 3 bases at J; junction bases unmatched: 1. Germline lookup yields CDR1 SGHTA and CDR2 FQGNSA. This CDR3 spans 15 amino acids. The chain's CDR3 is CASSLEAGGTDTQYF. The CDR3 DNA reads TGTGCCAGCAGCTTAGAAGCGGGGGGGACAGATACGCAGTATTTT.

V is TRBV6-4 and J is TRBJ2-5; D may be TRBD1 or TRBD2 (5 bases each). Trimming took 7 bases from V and 5 from J, leaving 23 bases between them. Germline CDR1 and CDR2: MRHNA and SNTAGT. The CDR3 consists of 16 residues. The CDR3 DNA is TGTGCCAGCAACATCCCCTGGGGGTGGACGAGGGAGACCCAGTACTTC. The encoded protein is CASNIPWGWTRETQYF.

V and J are TRBV7-2 and TRBJ2-5; 11 positions agree with TRBD1. The ends lost 10 bases at V and 6 bases at J; junction bases unmatched: 10. Per germline, CDR1 SGHTA and CDR2 FQGNSA. The CDR3 extends over 14 amino acids. CDR3 region: CANEGQGASKTQYF. DNA of the CDR3: TGTGCCAATGAAGGACAGGGGGCTTCAAAGACCCAGTACTTC.

The chain is built from TRBV7-8 and TRBJ2-7; TRBD1 agrees at 7 bases. The germline CDR1 and CDR2 sequences are SGHVS and FQNEAQ. The CDR3 has 14 residues. J was trimmed by 4 bases and V by 11 bases; bases with no gene match: 14. This CDR3 reads CASLNRGGGYEQYF. The CDR3 DNA is TGTGCCTCCCTAAACAGGGGCGGCGGTTACGAGCAGTACTTC.

This chain links TRBV9 with TRBJ2-7; D remains ambiguous. The CDR3 sequence is 14 residues long. Germline CDR1 reads SGDLS; CDR2 reads YYNGEE. V was trimmed by 4 bases and J by 4 bases, leaving 15 bases between them. DNA for the CDR3: TGTGCCAGCAGCTTAAACCCGGACGGATACGAGCAGTACTTC. Amino acid sequence: CASSLNPDGYEQYF.

This clone occurred once. This chain links TRBV29-1 with TRBJ1-1; tentatively, D is TRBD1 (5 bases). CDR1 is SQVTM and CDR2 is ANQGSEA in the germline V gene. V was clipped by 0 bases and J by 5 bases, with 16 bases between them. The CDR3 is 15 amino acids. The CDR3 DNA follows: TGCAGCGTTGAAGATCGCCACAGGAAAAAAACTGAAGCTTTCTTT. It is translated as CSVEDRHRKKTEAFF.

This chain uses TRBV11-2 with TRBJ2-1; D possibly uses TRBD1 or TRBD2 (5 bases each). V was cut by 7 bases and J by 2 bases, with 15 bases left in between. Germline V gives CDR1 SGHAT, CDR2 FQNNGV. The CDR3 has 15 residues. The CDR3 sequence: CASTLIGATYNEQFF. CDR3 nucleotides: TGTGCCAGCACCCTCATCGGGGCTACCTACAATGAGCAGTTCTTC.

The chain carries TRBV9 and TRBJ1-2; D is unclear. Germline V CDR1 and CDR2: SGDLS, YYNGEE. The CDR3 consists of 14 residues. The V end was cut by 0 bases, the J end by 5 bases, with 11 bases between. CDR3 nucleotide sequence: TGTGCCAGCAGCGTAGGCCCCGGGTGGTATGGCTACACCTTC. This sequence encodes CASSVGPGWYGYTF.

The chain has TRBV13 and TRBJ2-7; no definite D call. Germline lookup yields CDR1 PRHDT and CDR2 FYEKMQ (reference sequence). The germline V and J ends were trimmed by 1 base and 5 bases, with 9 bases remaining between them. The CDR3 is made up of 13 amino acids. CDR3 coding DNA: TGTGCCAGCAGCTTAGCCGGTTATGACGAGCAGTACTTC. As protein: CASSLAGYDEQYF.

The chain combines TRBV4-3 with TRBJ1-3; D not certain. Germline V gives CDR1 LGHNA, CDR2 YSLEER. V shed 4 bases and J shed 0 bases, with 10 bases lying between them. The CDR3 is made up of 15 amino acids. The CDR3 protein is CASSLARPSGNTIYF. In DNA, the CDR3 is TGCGCCAGCAGCCTGGCCCGACCCTCTGGAAACACCATATATTTT.